The present entry profiles one TCR beta chain with its context. The antigen remains undetermined. This sample is part of a study of CD8 T cells in ankylosing spondylitis. Study-wide findings and caveats: Within ankylosing spondylitis blood, a TCR beta motif made up of several highly homologous variants appeared to be characteristic. Relatively rare in peripheral blood, disease-linked clones were also CD8+. Several of the motif variants were reported before in synovial fluid and blood from reactive arthritis.

The CDR3 is 15 residues long. Looked up from germline, CDR1 is MNHEY and CDR2 is SMNVEV (reference sequence). V dropped 6 bases and J dropped 1; count of bases not matched to a gene: 5. One entry per CDR3 protein, called by TCRdb with MiXCR from the 5' RACE reads. The repertoire holds under 150,000 distinct CDR3 sequences, with about a sixth as singletons. Sample: blood, either unsorted or a sorted T cell fraction (not recorded which). The clonotype originates from a male donor with ankylosing spondylitis. The chain links TRBV27 to TRBJ2-3; 9 positions match TRBD1. The CDR3, as DNA: TGTGCCAGCAGCCGTTGGACAGGGGGCACAGATACGCAGTATTTT. Translated: CASSRWTGGTDTQYF.